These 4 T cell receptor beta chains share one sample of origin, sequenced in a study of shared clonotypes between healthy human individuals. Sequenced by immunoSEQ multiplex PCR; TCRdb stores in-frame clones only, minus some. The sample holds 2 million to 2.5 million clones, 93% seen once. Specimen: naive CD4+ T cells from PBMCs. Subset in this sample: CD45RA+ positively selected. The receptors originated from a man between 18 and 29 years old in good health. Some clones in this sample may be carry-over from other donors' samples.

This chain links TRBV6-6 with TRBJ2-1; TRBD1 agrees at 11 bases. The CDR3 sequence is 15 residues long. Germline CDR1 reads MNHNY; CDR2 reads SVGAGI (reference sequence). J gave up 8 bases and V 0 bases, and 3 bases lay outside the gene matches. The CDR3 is CASSYSGQGGYEQFF. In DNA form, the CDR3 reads TGTGCCAGCAGTTACTCGGGACAGGGGGGGTATGAGCAGTTCTTC.

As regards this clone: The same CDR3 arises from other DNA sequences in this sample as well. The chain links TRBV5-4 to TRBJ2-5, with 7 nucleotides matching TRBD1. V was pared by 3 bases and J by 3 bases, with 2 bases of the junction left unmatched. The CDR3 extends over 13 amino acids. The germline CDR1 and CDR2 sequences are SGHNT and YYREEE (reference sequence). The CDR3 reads CASSSTGEETQYF. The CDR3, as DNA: TGTGCCAGCAGCTCCACAGGGGAAGAGACCCAGTACTTC.

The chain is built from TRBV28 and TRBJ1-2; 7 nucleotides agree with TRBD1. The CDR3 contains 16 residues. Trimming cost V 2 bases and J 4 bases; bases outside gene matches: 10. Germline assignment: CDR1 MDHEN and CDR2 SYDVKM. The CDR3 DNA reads TGTGCCAGCAGTTTAGGGGGGACAGCCCTTTTCTATGGCTACACCTTC. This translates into CASSLGGTALFYGYTF.

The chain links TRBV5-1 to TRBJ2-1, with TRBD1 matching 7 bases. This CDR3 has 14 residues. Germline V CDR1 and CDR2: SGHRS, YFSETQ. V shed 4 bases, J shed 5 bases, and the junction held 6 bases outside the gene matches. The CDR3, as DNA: TGCGCCAGCAGCCAGGGGGAACGGGACAATGAGCAGTTCTTC. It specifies CASSQGERDNEQFF.